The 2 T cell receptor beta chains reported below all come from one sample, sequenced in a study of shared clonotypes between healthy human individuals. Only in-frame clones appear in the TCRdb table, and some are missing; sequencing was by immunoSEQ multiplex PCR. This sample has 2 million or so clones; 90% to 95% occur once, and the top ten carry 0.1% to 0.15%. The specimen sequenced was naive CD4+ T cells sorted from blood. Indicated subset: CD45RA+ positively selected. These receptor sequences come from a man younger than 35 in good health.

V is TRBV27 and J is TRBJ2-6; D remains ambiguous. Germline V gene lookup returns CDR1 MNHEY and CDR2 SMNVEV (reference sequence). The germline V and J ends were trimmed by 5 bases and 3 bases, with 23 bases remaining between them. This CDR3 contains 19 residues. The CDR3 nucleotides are TGTGCCAGCAGTCAAAATCCTTATGTGGGTCCCTTTGGGGCCAACGTCCTGACTTTC. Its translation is CASSQNPYVGPFGANVLTF.

CDR3 nucleotide sequence: TGTGCCAGCAGCTTAGCCCACGGGGGGGGCTACAATGAGCAGTTCTTC. Its protein is CASSLAHGGGYNEQFF. This chain uses TRBV7-2 with TRBJ2-1; 8 nucleotides line up with TRBD2. The CDR3 loop spans 16 amino acids. V trimming: 0 bases; J trimming: 3 bases; junction bases outside the gene matches: 4. The V gene's germline CDR1 is SGHTA and CDR2 FQGNSA. The complete variable domain, with remaining parts taken from reference TRBV7-2 and TRBJ2-1, reads GAGVSQSPSNKVTEKGKDVELRCDPISGHTALYWYRQSLGQGLEFLIYFQGNSAPDKSGLPSDRFSAERTGGSVSTLTIQRTQQEDSAVYLCASSLAHGGGYNEQFFGPGTRLTVL.